This T cell receptor beta chain came from a study of control samples from healthy donors and cancer patients. This CDR3 comprises 13 residues. Only a few counts were recorded for this clone. Produced via immunoSEQ multiplex PCR; TCRdb's table is partial and in-frame only. The table includes about 150,000 clones, just under 95% detected once. The sequenced material came from PBMCs. The chain has TRBV21-1 and TRBJ1-1; the DNA was not used to check the table's D call, TRBD1. TRBV21-1 is a listed pseudogene. This clonotype was sampled from a man in his sixties with colorectal cancer. CDR3 sequence reads: CASRTGVNTEAFF. DNA for the CDR3: TGTGCCAGTCGCACAGGGGTGAACACTGAAGCTTTCTTT.